This passage covers 5 T cell receptor beta chains from one sample sequenced in a study of T-cell reconstitution after alpha-beta-depleted transplantation in children (TCRdb year 2016). The library was obtained by PCR. Reads for this sample came from an Illumina HiSeq 2500. To normalize quantification of the TCRbeta repertoire, the TCR libraries were built with molecular barcoding that relied on unique molecular identifiers. Using fastp at Q25 and MiXCR, TCRdb reprocessed the public reads and kept productive beta chains. Each record represents a unique CDR3 protein, reported with the most common genes and DNA among its rows. Present in this sample are about 1,000,000 distinct CDR3 sequences, about 29% of which were seen just once. Jointly, the top ten make up under 30% of the sample. The treatment or condition label here, explained by the study, means: allogeneic hematopoietic cell transplantation with graft depleted of TCRalphabeta T cells and CD19 B cells.

Material: PBMCs, mostly from graft donor cells, obtained 360 days after TCRalphabeta/CD19-depleted stem cell transplant. Every receptor here comes from a boy in the first two years of life who had a stem cell transplant for SCID, so the T cells may come from the graft donor.

This chain connects TRBV4-3 to TRBJ1-2, with D unresolved. Germline V gene lookup returns CDR1 LGHNA and CDR2 YSLEER. V shed 1 base and J shed 5 bases, with 23 bases lying between them. The CDR3 is made up of 18 amino acids. For the CDR3, the DNA is TGCGCCAGCAGCCAAGGAGGTCGTTCGGGGAGCCCCTTTTATGGCTACACCTTC. Protein sequence: CASSQGGRSGSPFYGYTF.

This clonotype appeared a single time. The rearrangement uses TRBV28 and TRBJ2-7; a weak D match, TRBD1 (6 bases). Germline V gene sequence: CDR1 MDHEN, CDR2 SYDVKM. There are 15 residues in the CDR3. The germline V and J ends were trimmed by 5 bases and 3 bases, with 17 bases remaining between them. This CDR3 is CASSPLGPTGYEQYF. The CDR3 coding sequence is TGTGCCAGCAGTCCATTAGGGCCGACAGGCTACGAGCAGTACTTC.

The rearrangement uses TRBV20-1 and TRBJ1-2; D perhaps matches TRBD1 (5 bases). The CDR3 is 12 amino acids. V lost 6 bases to trimming and J lost 4 bases, with 12 bases between them. Germline values: CDR1 DFQATT, CDR2 SNEGSKA (reference sequence). The CDR3 bases are TGCAGTGCGGGGGACGGCTCCTATGGCTACACCTTC. Its protein product is CSAGDGSYGYTF.

The V and J genes are TRBV28 and TRBJ2-2, with 7 bases aligning to TRBD1. Germline V gene data show CDR1 as MDHEN and CDR2 as SYDVKM. This CDR3 comprises 16 residues. With 5 bases clipped from V and 6 bases from J, the junction kept 12 bases outside the gene matches. CDR3 nucleotide sequence: TGTGCCAGCAGTCTAACCATCTACAGGGGTTCCGGGGAGCTGTTTTTT. It encodes CASSLTIYRGSGELFF.

The rearrangement uses TRBV4-3 and TRBJ2-5; D is undetermined. The CDR3 contains 13 residues. CDR1 is LGHNA and CDR2 is YSLEER in the germline V gene. V shed 1 base and J shed 7 bases, with 10 bases lying between them. CDR3 bases: TGCGCCAGCAGCCAAGGGCAATCGTCGACCCAGTACTTC. Amino acids: CASSQGQSSTQYF.